A selection of T cell receptor beta chains follows, all from one sample in a study of cytomegalovirus exposure and HLA in healthy donors. TCRdb's copy holds only in-frame clones and misses some; the assay was immunoSEQ multiplex PCR. In the table there are 85,000 to 110,000 clones, 60% to 85% of which are singletons. Sequenced material: PBMCs. The receptors originated from a man aged 45 to 65 in good health and CMV-seropositive. CDR3s include the opening cysteine and the closing phenylalanine or tryptophan. The order of the fields is D gene, J gene, V gene, clone size, CDR3 DNA, CDR3 protein. The D gene is left open where the match is weak. Expanded clones are given a class, and other clones once, few, many or no size at all.

TRBD1	TRBJ1-3	TRBV5-1	few	TGCGCCAGCAGCTTGGGAGGGGGCAGATCCTTTGGAAACACCATATATTTT	CASSLGGGRSFGNTIYF
-	TRBJ1-3	TRBV7-9	-	TGTTCCAGCAGCTGGAGACAGGCTGGAAACACCATATATTTT	CSSSWRQAGNTIYF
-	TRBJ2-7	TRBV5-1	-	TGCGCCAGCAGCCCGAGTGGGCCTGCGGGTGAGCAGTACTTC	CASSPSGPAGEQYF
TRBD2	TRBJ2-7	TRBV5-6	-	TGTGCCAGCAGCTTGGTGGGGGGGACCTACGAGCAGTACTTC	CASSLVGGTYEQYF
TRBD1	TRBJ1-4	TRBV9	-	TGTGCCAGCAGCGTAGGGGGGAGACAGGGGTTCGAAAAACTGTTTTTT	CASSVGGRQGFEKLFF
TRBD1	TRBJ1-1	TRBV29-1	-	TGCAGCGTCGGAGGAACCGGCCGGGACAGGGGGCGGAGAACTGAAGCTTTCTTT	CSVGGTGRDRGRRTEAFF
TRBD2	TRBJ2-1	TRBV30	-	TGTGCCTGGAGCCGGGGGGGGCAGTTCTTC	CAWSRGGQFF
TRBD1	TRBJ2-7	TRBV6-5	-	TGTGCCAGCAGTAAGCGGACAGGGGACTACGAGCAGTACTTC	CASSKRTGDYEQYF
-	TRBJ2-3	TRBV19	-	TGTGCCAGTAGTATCCAGGGTGGCACAGATACGCAGTATTTT	CASSIQGGTDTQYF
TRBD2	TRBJ2-1	TRBV6-4	few	TGTGCCAGCAGTGAAGTCGGGGCGGGAGGGCCCGATGAGCAGTTCTTC	CASSEVGAGGPDEQFF
TRBD2	TRBJ2-7	TRBV5-1	-	TGCGCCAGCAGCCGTATCGGGGGGGCCTCCTACGAGCAGTACTTC	CASSRIGGASYEQYF
-	TRBJ1-3	TRBV29-1	-	TGCAGCGTTGATGCAGGAGGAAACACCATATATTTT	CSVDAGGNTIYF
-	TRBJ1-3	TRBV4-1	-	TGCGCCAGCAGCCAAGATGGGGGGGGTTCTGGAAACACCATATATTTT	CASSQDGGGSGNTIYF
-	TRBJ1-4	TRBV30	-	TGTGCCTGGACCAGAGGGCAGGCTAATGAAAAACTGTTTTTT	CAWTRGQANEKLFF
-	TRBJ2-3	TRBV27	-	TGTGCCAGCAGTTTCTACCGCGGGATGGTCGCAGATACGCAGTATTTT	CASSFYRGMVADTQYF
TRBD2	TRBJ2-1	TRBV5-1	-	TGCGCCAGCAGCTTGGGGGCGGGAGCCGCCTACAATGAGCAGTTCTTC	CASSLGAGAAYNEQFF
TRBD2	TRBJ2-3	TRBV29-1	-	TGCAGCTCCTGGTATGGGACTAGCGGGAGTTTAGGAGATACGCAGTATTTT	CSSWYGTSGSLGDTQYF
TRBD2	TRBJ2-5	TRBV5-4	-	TGTGCCAGCAGCTCCTCGTCGGCGGGGGGGAAGACCCAGTACTTC	CASSSSSAGGKTQYF
-	TRBJ2-7	TRBV10-3	-	TGTGCCATCAGCCAGGGGGGTGTCTACGAGCAGTACTTC	CAISQGGVYEQYF
TRBD2	TRBJ2-7	TRBV18	few	TGTGCCAGCTCACGGGCGACGGGACTAGCTTCCTACGAGCAGTACTTC	CASSRATGLASYEQYF
-	TRBJ2-3	TRBV27	-	TGTGCCAGCAGCATAGGACGCGGGATGGGCACAGATACGCAGTATTTT	CASSIGRGMGTDTQYF
-	TRBJ1-1	TRBV29-1	-	TGCAGCGTTGTGAGGGGGGGTGGCACTGAAGCTTTCTTT	CSVVRGGGTEAFF
TRBD2	TRBJ2-5	TRBV2	-	TGTGCCAGCAGGCGGGAGGGGGTAGAGACCCAGTACTTC	CASRREGVETQYF
-	TRBJ2-6	TRBV27	once	TGTGCCAGCAAGTACAGCTTTACTGGGGCCAACGTCCTGACTTTC	CASKYSFTGANVLTF
-	TRBJ2-3	TRBV7-3	-	TGTGCCAGCAGCTTAAGGACTGGGGAGACAGATACGCAGTATTTT	CASSLRTGETDTQYF
TRBD2	TRBJ2-7	TRBV6-5	-	TGTGCCAGCAGACGTGGCGGGAGGGCCAGCGAGCAGTACTTC	CASRRGGRASEQYF
-	TRBJ2-1	TRBV6-5	once	TGTGCCAGCAGGATCGGACAGTACAATGAGCAGTTCTTC	CASRIGQYNEQFF